Below, one T cell receptor (beta chain) is given with its context. What it binds is unknown. Measured with immunoSEQ multiplex PCR; TCRdb has only the in-frame clones, and not every one. The table has more than 400,000 clones, roughly 91% seen once. This entry is derived from a study of Ad26.COV2.S vaccination and SARS-CoV-2 variants. Study conclusions and caveats: Breadth of non-spike TCRs did not differ between vaccinees and placebo recipients.

The CDR3 is 13 residues long. Germline lookup yields CDR1 SGHRS and CDR2 YFSETQ. V dropped 6 bases and J dropped 6 bases, with 10 bases sitting between them. As for treatment: 15 to 20 received Ad26.COV2.S at low or high dose, single or two shots; 5 received placebo; per-sample allocation not given. On day 63 after the first injection, vaccine and placebo recipients gave samples. Sequenced material: peripheral blood, taken in a trial of Ad26.COV2.S vaccine versus placebo. This receptor was taken from a person between 18 and 59 years old who received the Ad26.COV2.S COVID-19 vaccine or a placebo. This chain links TRBV5-1 with TRBJ1-6, with D hard to call. The chain's CDR3 is CASKGLLNSPLHF. The CDR3 bases are TGCGCCAGCAAGGGTCTGCTTAATTCACCCCTCCACTTT.